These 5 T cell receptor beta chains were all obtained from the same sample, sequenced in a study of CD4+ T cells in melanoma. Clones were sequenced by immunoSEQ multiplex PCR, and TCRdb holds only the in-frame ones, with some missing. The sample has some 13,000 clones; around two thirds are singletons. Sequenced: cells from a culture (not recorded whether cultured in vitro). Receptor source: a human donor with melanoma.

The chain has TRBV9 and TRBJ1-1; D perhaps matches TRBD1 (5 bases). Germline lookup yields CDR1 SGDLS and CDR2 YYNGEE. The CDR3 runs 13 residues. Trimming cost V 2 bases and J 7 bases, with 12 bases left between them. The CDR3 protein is CASSVGPFNEAFF. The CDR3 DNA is TGTGCCAGCAGCGTGGGGCCATTCAATGAAGCTTTCTTT.

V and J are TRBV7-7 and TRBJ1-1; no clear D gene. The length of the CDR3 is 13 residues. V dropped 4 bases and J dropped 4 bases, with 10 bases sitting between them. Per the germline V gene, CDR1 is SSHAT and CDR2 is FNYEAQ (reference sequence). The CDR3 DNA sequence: TGTGCCAGCAGCTCGCGACACGGCACTGAAGCTTTCTTT. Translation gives CASSSRHGTEAFF.

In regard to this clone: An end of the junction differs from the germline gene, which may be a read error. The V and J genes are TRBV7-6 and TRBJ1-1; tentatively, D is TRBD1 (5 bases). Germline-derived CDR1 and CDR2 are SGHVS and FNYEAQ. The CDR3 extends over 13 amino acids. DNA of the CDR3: TGTGCTAGCAGCAGAGACAGAGGCACTGAAGCTTTCTTT. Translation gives CASSRDRGTEAFF.

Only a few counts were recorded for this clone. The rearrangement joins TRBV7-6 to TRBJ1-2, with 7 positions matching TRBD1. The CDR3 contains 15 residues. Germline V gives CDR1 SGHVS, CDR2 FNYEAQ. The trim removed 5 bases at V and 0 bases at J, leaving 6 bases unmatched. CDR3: CASSPRGQTNYGYTF. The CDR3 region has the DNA TGTGCCAGCAGCCCGAGGGGACAGACTAACTATGGCTACACCTTC.

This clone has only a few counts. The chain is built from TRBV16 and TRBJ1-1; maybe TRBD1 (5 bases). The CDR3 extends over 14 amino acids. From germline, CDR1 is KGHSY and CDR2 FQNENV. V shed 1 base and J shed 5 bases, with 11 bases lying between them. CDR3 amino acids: CASSQLSGRTEAFF. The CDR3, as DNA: TGTGCCAGCAGCCAATTATCAGGGAGGACTGAAGCTTTCTTT. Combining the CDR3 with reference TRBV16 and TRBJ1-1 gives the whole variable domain GEEVAQTPKHLVRGEGQKAKLYCAPIKGHSYVFWYQQVLKNEFKFLISFQNENVFDETGMPKERFSAKCLPNSPCSLEIQATKLEDSAVYFCASSQLSGRTEAFFGQGTRLTVV.